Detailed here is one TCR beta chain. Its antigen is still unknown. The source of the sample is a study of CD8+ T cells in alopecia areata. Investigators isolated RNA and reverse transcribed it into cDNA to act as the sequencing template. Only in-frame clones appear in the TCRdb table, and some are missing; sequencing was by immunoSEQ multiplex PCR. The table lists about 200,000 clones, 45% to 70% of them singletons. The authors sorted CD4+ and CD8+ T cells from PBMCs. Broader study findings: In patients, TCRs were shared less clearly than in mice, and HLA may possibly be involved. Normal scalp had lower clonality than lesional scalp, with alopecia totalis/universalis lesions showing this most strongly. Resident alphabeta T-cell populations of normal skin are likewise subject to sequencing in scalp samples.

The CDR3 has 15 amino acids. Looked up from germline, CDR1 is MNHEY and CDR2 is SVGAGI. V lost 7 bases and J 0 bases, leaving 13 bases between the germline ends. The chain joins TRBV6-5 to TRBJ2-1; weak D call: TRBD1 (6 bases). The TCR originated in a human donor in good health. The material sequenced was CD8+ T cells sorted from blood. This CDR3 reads CASTPGAYSYNEQFF. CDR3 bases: TGTGCCAGCACCCCAGGGGCTTACTCCTACAATGAGCAGTTCTTC.